This TCR beta chain was sequenced during a study of shared clonotypes between healthy human individuals. Measured with immunoSEQ multiplex PCR; TCRdb has only the in-frame clones, and not every one. The data contain around 1.9 million clones, 93% of them singletons. Trimming took 0 bases from V and 1 from J, leaving 6 bases between them. CDR3 size: 14 residues. Germline-derived CDR1 and CDR2 are MNHNS and SASEGT. Naive CD8 cells lacked CD45RO and underwent positive selection for CCR7, leaving out terminally differentiated effector memory CD45RA+ cells. All participating donors were Caucasian adults from Nashville, Tennessee.

The source is a man aged 18 to 30 in good health. Some clones in this sample may be carry-over from other donors' samples. Sequenced input: naive CD8+ T cells from PBMCs. The rearrangement uses TRBV6-1 and TRBJ1-1; D gene uncertain. The chain's CDR3 is CASSEAPENTEAFF. The CDR3 nucleotides read TGTGCCAGCAGTGAAGCCCCAGAGAACACTGAAGCTTTCTTT.